These T cell receptor beta chains were read from a single sample in a study of shared clonotypes between healthy human individuals. Using immunoSEQ multiplex PCR, the repertoire was profiled, and TCRdb retains in-frame clones only, with some absent. Found here are about 680,000 clones, around 92% of them singletons; the top ten hold 24%. The sequenced sample consisted of naive CD8+ T cells sorted from blood. All receptors come from a man aged 25 to 40 in good health. Both conserved end residues are part of each CDR3. The D gene is left open where the match is weak. Not all rows give a size; the values are once, few, many and, for expanded clones, a class.

V gene,D gene,J gene,clone size,CDR3 protein,CDR3 DNA
TRBV19,.,TRBJ1-5,.,CASSIRGEGNQPQHF,TGTGCCAGTAGTATTCGGGGGGAGGGCAATCAGCCCCAGCATTTT
TRBV6-5,.,TRBJ2-6,.,CASKSPGSGANVLTF,TGTGCCAGCAAGTCCCCAGGGTCTGGGGCCAACGTCCTGACTTTC
TRBV11-2,TRBD2,TRBJ2-1,.,CASSFNPGLAGNEQFF,TGTGCCAGCAGCTTTAATCCGGGACTAGCGGGCAATGAGCAGTTCTTC
TRBV7-8,TRBD1,TRBJ2-5,.,CASSDRDRQETQYF,TGTGCCAGCAGCGACCGGGACAGACAAGAGACCCAGTACTTC
TRBV11-2,.,TRBJ2-3,.,CASSSRLTDTQYF,TGTGCCAGCAGCTCGAGACTCACAGATACGCAGTATTTT
TRBV7-9,TRBD2,TRBJ2-7,once,CASSTGTSGKTGSYEQYF,TGTGCCAGCAGCACCGGGACTAGCGGGAAGACGGGCTCCTACGAGCAGTACTTC
TRBV4-1,.,TRBJ2-2,.,CASSQEAVNTGELFF,TGCGCCAGCAGCCAGGAGGCAGTAAACACCGGGGAGCTGTTTTTT
TRBV6-6,.,TRBJ1-1,.,CASSLGVSNTEAFF,TGTGCCAGCAGCCTGGGGGTGAGTAACACTGAAGCTTTCTTT
TRBV19,.,TRBJ2-7,.,CASSSVPSSYEQYF,TGTGCCAGTAGTAGCGTCCCTAGCTCCTACGAGCAGTACTTC
TRBV11-2,.,TRBJ2-7,.,CASSPEETYEQYF,TGTGCCAGCAGTCCAGAGGAAACATACGAGCAGTACTTC
TRBV11-2,.,TRBJ2-1,.,CASSPAPNEQFF,TGTGCCAGCAGCCCAGCCCCCAATGAGCAGTTCTTC
TRBV28,TRBD1,TRBJ1-2,.,CASSLAGGRVLLGGYTF,TGTGCCAGCAGTTTAGCAGGGGGACGTGTACTTCTGGGTGGCTACACCTTC
TRBV7-9,.,TRBJ2-1,.,CASSSAFSGAYNEQFF,TGTGCCAGCAGCTCAGCCTTTAGCGGAGCCTACAATGAGCAGTTCTTC
TRBV19,.,TRBJ2-2,.,CASSIGVWTGELFF,TGTGCCAGTAGTATAGGGGTCTGGACCGGGGAGCTGTTTTTT
TRBV4-1,TRBD1,TRBJ2-7,.,CASSHGTGEQYF,TGCGCCAGCAGCCACGGGACAGGAGAGCAGTACTTC
TRBV4-1,TRBD2,TRBJ2-1,.,CASSQVRTSGTYNEQFF,TGCGCCAGCAGCCAAGTGAGGACTAGCGGGACCTACAATGAGCAGTTCTTC
TRBV5-1,.,TRBJ2-2,.,CASSLAVTTLGGELFF,TGCGCCAGCAGCTTGGCTGTGACTACTTTGGGCGGGGAGCTGTTTTTT
TRBV27,TRBD1,TRBJ2-1,.,CASTRTGLAEQFF,TGTGCCAGCACCCGGACAGGGCTCGCTGAGCAGTTCTTC
TRBV7-9,.,TRBJ2-4,once,CASSLGLGGIEGDIQYF,TGTGCCAGCAGCTTAGGATTAGGGGGGATTGAGGGTGACATTCAGTACTTC
TRBV19,.,TRBJ2-1,few,CASSMPPGDSRREQFF,TGTGCCAGTAGTATGCCTCCTGGAGACTCACGTAGGGAGCAGTTCTTC
TRBV27,.,TRBJ2-7,once,CASGYRSSYEQYF,TGTGCCAGCGGTTACAGGAGCTCCTACGAGCAGTACTTC
TRBV5-1,TRBD1,TRBJ1-1,.,CASSLWDRGAAEAFF,TGCGCCAGCAGCTTATGGGACAGGGGGGCGGCTGAAGCTTTCTTT
TRBV6-6,TRBD2,TRBJ2-7,medium-sized,CASSPLAGAGEQYF,TGTGCCAGCAGTCCCCTAGCGGGAGCAGGCGAGCAGTACTTC
TRBV27,TRBD1,TRBJ1-2,.,CASSLLQGDGYTF,TGTGCCAGCAGTTTATTACAGGGGGATGGCTACACCTTC
TRBV6-5,.,TRBJ1-3,.,CASSYDRSGNTIYF,TGTGCCAGCAGTTACGACCGCTCTGGAAACACCATATATTTT
TRBV29-1,TRBD1,TRBJ2-7,.,CSVEKSGQESYEQYF,TGCAGCGTTGAAAAGTCCGGACAGGAATCCTACGAGCAGTACTTC
TRBV10-3,.,TRBJ2-1,.,CAISESLAPYNEQFF,TGTGCCATCAGTGAGTCCCTAGCCCCCTACAATGAGCAGTTCTTC
TRBV6-6,.,TRBJ2-7,.,CASSYSVSFYEQYF,TGTGCCAGCAGTTACTCGGTCAGTTTTTACGAGCAGTACTTC
TRBV27,.,TRBJ2-3,.,CASSPIWGALTDTQYF,TGTGCCAGCAGCCCTATCTGGGGGGCGCTCACAGATACGCAGTATTTT
TRBV19,.,TRBJ2-7,.,CASSNYDLGGEQYF,TGTGCCAGCTCGAATTACGACCTAGGAGGGGAGCAGTACTTC
TRBV27,.,TRBJ2-3,.,CASSLIGDTQYF,TGTGCCAGCAGTTTAATCGGAGATACGCAGTATTTT
TRBV7-9,TRBD1,TRBJ2-7,.,CASSQGTAYEQYF,TGTGCCAGCAGCCAGGGGACAGCCTACGAGCAGTACTTC
TRBV5-8,.,TRBJ1-5,.,CASSRGDSNQPQHF,TGTGCCAGCAGCCGGGGGGATAGCAATCAGCCCCAGCATTTT
TRBV27,.,TRBJ2-1,.,CASSRTGRYHEQFF,TGTGCCAGCAGTAGAACCGGAAGATATCATGAGCAGTTCTTC
TRBV5-1,.,TRBJ1-1,.,CASSWGKDRNTEAFF,TGCGCCAGCAGCTGGGGGAAGGACCGGAACACTGAAGCTTTCTTT
TRBV7-9,.,TRBJ2-1,.,CASSLGSVYNEQFF,TGTGCCAGCAGCTTAGGGTCGGTGTACAATGAGCAGTTCTTC
TRBV2,TRBD2,TRBJ2-1,.,CASSGLAESYNEQFF,TGTGCCAGCAGTGGGCTAGCGGAATCCTACAATGAGCAGTTCTTC
TRBV18,.,TRBJ2-7,.,CASSLGDTSSYEQYF,TGTGCCAGCTCCCTCGGGGACACCAGCTCCTACGAGCAGTACTTC
TRBV11-2,.,TRBJ1-5,.,CASSPTGNRQPQHF,TGTGCCAGCAGTCCCACAGGGAATCGGCAGCCCCAGCATTTT
TRBV5-5,.,TRBJ2-1,.,CASSPLRTMPYNEQFF,TGTGCCAGCAGCCCTCTCCGGACTATGCCCTACAATGAGCAGTTCTTC
TRBV6-1,.,TRBJ1-2,.,CASSELGINYGYTF,TGTGCCAGCAGTGAACTGGGAATAAACTATGGCTACACCTTC
TRBV29-1,.,TRBJ2-3,.,CSVGDRFSTDTQYF,TGCAGCGTTGGTGATCGGTTTAGCACAGATACGCAGTATTTT
TRBV11-2,.,TRBJ2-1,.,CASSLDFEGFSHNEQFF,TGTGCCAGCAGCTTAGATTTCGAGGGGTTCTCTCACAATGAGCAGTTCTTC